The sequence of this T cell receptor beta chain was determined in a study of T-cell reconstitution after alpha-beta-depleted transplantation in children. Regarding this clonotype: Its target is not known.

CDR1 is SGHTA, CDR2 FQGTGA, per germline. CDR3 length equals 15 residues. V shed 5 bases and J 3 bases; nucleotides not matched to a gene: 7. The library targeted TCRbeta and was prepared with unique molecular identifiers. One entry per CDR3 protein results from TCRdb running MiXCR on the PCR reads. The sample lists about a million distinct CDR3 sequences, about 29% occurring once. Study-wide results and limits: By about two months after transplant, alpha-beta T cells reportedly arose from several hundred graft clones that had expanded. From surviving recipient T cells and thymic progenitors came the high day-60 TCRbeta diversity observed in some patients. It was newly produced T cells that mostly accounted for T-cell counts and diversity one year after transplant.

The chain uses TRBV7-3 and TRBJ2-5, with 9 nucleotides matching TRBD1. This receptor was obtained from a boy less than two years old who had a stem cell transplant for SCID, so the T cells may come from the graft donor. This material consisted of PBMCs, mostly from graft donor cells, taken 360 days after TCRalphabeta/CD19-depleted stem cell transplant. The CDR3 sequence is CASSRGRTGEETQYF. DNA of the CDR3: TGTGCCAGCAGCCGGGGACGGACAGGGGAAGAGACCCAGTACTTC.